This T cell receptor (beta chain) was identified during a study of blood T cell repertoires in COVID-19. Profiled with immunoSEQ multiplex PCR; TCRdb holds only in-frame clones, not every one. Here the sample spans about 180,000 clones, around 85% being singletons. The CDR3 contains 15 residues. Germline CDR1 is SGHNT and CDR2 is YENEEA. As concerns this clone: Germline and junction disagree at one end, which may indicate a read error.

The receptor was isolated from a person aged 65 to 79 with COVID-19, enrolled during active disease. The chain carries TRBV11-3 and TRBJ2-6; D perhaps matches TRBD2 (5 bases). The sequencing input was peripheral blood. CDR3 loop: CASSLGSSGANVLTF. CDR3 bases: TGTGCCAGCAGTTTAGGGAGCTCTGGGGCCAACGTCCTGACTTTC.